Shown below are 10 T cell receptor beta chains from a single sample sequenced in a study of chemoradiotherapy in HPV16-positive cancers. Clones were sequenced by immunoSEQ multiplex PCR, and TCRdb holds only the in-frame ones, with some missing. The top ten hold roughly 6.5% of the sample, which has under 8,500 clones, 75% to 85% seen once. The source was tumor tissue, collected from a patient who underwent chemoradiotherapy. The source is a human donor with HPV-associated anogenital cancer.

This chain uses TRBV4-3 with TRBJ1-6; no firm D call. Looked up from germline, CDR1 is LGHNA and CDR2 is YSLEER. Trimming stripped 0 bases from V and 1 base from J, with 7 bases between. The CDR3 spans 16 residues. The CDR3 loop reads CASSQDEASYNSPLHF. The CDR3 DNA is TGCGCCAGCAGCCAAGATGAGGCGTCCTATAATTCACCCCTCCACTTT.

The chain joins TRBV4-3 to TRBJ1-2, with a possible D match to TRBD1 (6 bases). Trimming took off 1 base at V and 4 bases at J, with 13 bases between the two ends. CDR1 is LGHNA, CDR2 YSLEER, per germline. The CDR3 is 15 amino acids. The CDR3 nucleotides read TGCGCCAGCAGCCAAGGGGCTGCAGGGGTCTATGGCTACACCTTC. It yields the protein CASSQGAAGVYGYTF.

The chain employs TRBV5-4 and TRBJ2-5, with TRBD2 identical over 9 bases. This CDR3 has 15 amino acids. Per the germline V gene, CDR1 is SGHNT and CDR2 is YYREEE (reference sequence). Germline trimming cut 3 bases from V and 5 bases from J; bases unmatched to any gene: 8. The CDR3 reads CASSSAGGPLETQYF. DNA for the CDR3: TGTGCCAGCAGCTCTGCGGGGGGGCCTTTGGAGACCCAGTACTTC. The complete variable domain, with remaining parts taken from reference TRBV5-4 and TRBJ2-5, reads ETGVTQSPTHLIKTRGQQVTLRCSSQSGHNTVSWYQQALGQGPQFIFQYYREEENGRGNFPPRFSGLQFPNYSSELNVNALELDDSALYLCASSSAGGPLETQYFGPGTRLLVL.

The chain has TRBV11-2 and TRBJ2-7; 8 nucleotides line up with TRBD1. Losses at the gene ends were 2 bases for V and 3 bases for J; bases not matched to a gene: 6. This CDR3 has 15 amino acids. Germline lookup yields CDR1 SGHAT and CDR2 FQNNGV. CDR3 nucleotide sequence: TGTGCCAGCAGCTTATCGGCAGGGGGCTACTACGAGCAGTACTTC. Protein product: CASSLSAGGYYEQYF.

The chain combines TRBV30 with TRBJ2-1; D is possibly TRBD2 (6 bases). There are 16 residues in the CDR3. Germline-derived CDR1 and CDR2 are GTSNPN and SVGIG (reference sequence). Deletions cut 1 base from V and 0 bases from J, with 13 bases between. In DNA, the CDR3 is TGTGCCTGGAGTGCCCCGGGAGTCCGCTCCTACAATGAGCAGTTCTTC. Protein sequence: CAWSAPGVRSYNEQFF.

CDR3 bases: TGTGCCAGCAGCCTTCAGGGGTCCACAGATACGCAGTATTTT. Protein: CASSLQGSTDTQYF. The chain employs TRBV7-2 and TRBJ2-3; possibly TRBD1 for D (6 bases). Germline CDR1 reads SGHTA; CDR2 reads FQGNSA. With 5 bases removed from V and 2 bases from J, the gap between germline ends came to 11 bases. This CDR3 has 14 residues.

This chain uses TRBV5-1 with TRBJ2-5, with unresolved D. CDR1 and CDR2 (germline): SGHRS, YFSETQ. The V gene lost 0 bases and the J gene lost 6 bases, with 21 bases spanning the gap. This CDR3 spans 17 amino acids. The CDR3 coding sequence is TGCGCCAGCAGCTTGGTACCCCGTGGCCTCGCAAGACAGACCCAGTACTTC. It encodes CASSLVPRGLARQTQYF.

This chain joins TRBV12-2 and TRBJ1-5; no DNA check was done on the table's D call, TRBD1. TRBV12-2 is assigned pseudogene status. This CDR3 is 15 amino acids long. CDR3 DNA sequence: TGTGCAAGTCGCCCGTCTAGGACAGGGGCCCGGCCCCAGCATTTT. Residues: CASRPSRTGARPQHF.

The rearrangement uses TRBV5-6 and TRBJ2-7, with D possibly called TRBD1 or TRBD2 (5 bases each). V lost 1 base, J lost 7 bases, and 21 bases lay in between. This CDR3 spans 16 amino acids. Germline V lookup: CDR1 SGHDT, CDR2 YYEEEE. The CDR3 DNA reads as TGTGCCAGCAGCTTGTACTCCCAACAGGCCCCGGGGGAGCAGTACTTC. This gives the protein CASSLYSQQAPGEQYF.

The rearrangement links TRBV11-2 to TRBJ2-1; 8 bases match TRBD2. Trimming took 5 bases from V and 2 from J; bases not matched to a gene: 11. The CDR3 totals 17 residues. The V gene's germline CDR1 is SGHAT and CDR2 FQNNGV. The CDR3 sequence is CASSGRRGGDPYNEQFF. The CDR3 DNA reads as TGTGCCAGCAGCGGAAGACGGGGGGGCGATCCCTACAATGAGCAGTTCTTC.